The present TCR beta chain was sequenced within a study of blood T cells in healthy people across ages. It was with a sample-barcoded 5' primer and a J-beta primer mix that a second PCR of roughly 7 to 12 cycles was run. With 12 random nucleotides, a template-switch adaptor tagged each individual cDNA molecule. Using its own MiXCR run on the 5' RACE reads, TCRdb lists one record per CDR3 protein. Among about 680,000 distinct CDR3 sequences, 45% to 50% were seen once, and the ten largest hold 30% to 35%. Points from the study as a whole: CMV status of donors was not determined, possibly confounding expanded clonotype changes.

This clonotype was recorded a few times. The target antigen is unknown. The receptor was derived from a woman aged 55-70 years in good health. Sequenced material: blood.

The CDR3 nucleotides read TGCAGTGCTGAAGTACTCCTCGCCGAGACCCAGTACTTC. Protein product: CSAEVLLAETQYF. The J gene is TRBJ2-5, the V gene TRBV20-1; unclear D gene. The CDR3 is 13 residues long. Germline V lookup: CDR1 DFQATT, CDR2 SNEGSKA (reference sequence). Deletions cut 5 bases from V and 5 bases from J, with 15 bases between.